These T cell receptor beta chains were read from a single sample in a study of blood T cell repertoires in COVID-19. The data were produced by immunoSEQ multiplex PCR, yet TCRdb's version contains in-frame clones alone and is incomplete. The sample has about 83,000 clones, 86% seen once. The sequenced material came from peripheral blood. Source of these receptors: a man in his fifties with active COVID-19. CDR3s leave out the opening cysteine and the closing phenylalanine or tryptophan. The order of the fields is V gene, J gene, clone size, CDR3 protein. The size entry is marked missing in some rows and otherwise reads once, few, many or a size class.

TRBV7-9	TRBJ2-2	once	ASSPSATGELF
TRBV5-4	TRBJ2-1	NA	ASSLMSGQVYNEQF
TRBV5-6	TRBJ2-7	NA	ASSFAREEVFRYEQY
TRBV18	TRBJ1-2	few	ASSPDRTANYGYT
TRBV7-8	TRBJ2-5	NA	ASSLGRLVSQETQY
TRBV2	TRBJ2-2	NA	ASNSRVAYTGELF
TRBV7-2	TRBJ2-1	NA	ASSPRTGSYNEQF
TRBV19	TRBJ1-5	NA	ASRGVGGNQPQH
TRBV27	TRBJ2-7	NA	ASSLRGSESYEQY
TRBV29-1	TRBJ2-5	NA	SVEAGSETQY
TRBV19	TRBJ1-5	NA	ASSSGTGGAGNQPQH
TRBV6-1	TRBJ1-5	NA	ASSDGTGRPQH
TRBV28	TRBJ2-5	NA	AGSPPSLETQY
TRBV7-9	TRBJ1-1	NA	ASSWGPAYMNTEAF
TRBV2	TRBJ1-2	few	ASKSDRGDYGYT
TRBV6-5	TRBJ1-4	NA	ASSYSRVGNEKLF
TRBV6-2/TRBV6-3	TRBJ2-3	few	ASSYRLRRGGTDTQY
TRBV28	TRBJ2-6	NA	ASSLPGLQTSGANVLT
TRBV5-8	TRBJ2-7	NA	ASSLGQGAYEQY
TRBV19	TRBJ2-7	NA	ASTPTYEQY
TRBV7-2	TRBJ2-7	NA	ASSLAVAWEQY
TRBV7-2	TRBJ1-2	few	ASSLEAGEYGYT
TRBV6-5	TRBJ1-1	NA	ASTLRGATEAF
TRBV27	TRBJ2-7	NA	AIVEDRDLNYEQY
TRBV5-6	TRBJ2-2	few	ASSDTSNTGELF
TRBV2	TRBJ1-4	NA	ASSRGGNNEKLF
TRBV28	TRBJ1-2	once	ASSSGQGAARVSGYT
TRBV5-1	TRBJ2-1	NA	ASSPQGALYEQF
TRBV30	TRBJ1-5	NA	AWSLDRDSNQPQH
TRBV7-3	TRBJ1-1	NA	ASSTTGWGQAF
TRBV28	TRBJ1-5	few	ASSLFQGDQPQH
TRBV11-3	TRBJ2-2	NA	ASSSGQGSNTGELF
TRBV24-1	TRBJ1-2	NA	ATSDSTGLSDGYT
TRBV5-5	TRBJ1-2	NA	ASSMRQGRFGYT
TRBV28	TRBJ2-5	NA	ASRGNDEEGQY
TRBV5-1	TRBJ2-1	NA	ASSLASSGYNEQF
TRBV29-1	TRBJ2-3	NA	SAPNSRTRTTDTQY
TRBV24-1	TRBJ2-1	NA	ATSLAAGPHNEQF
TRBV19	TRBJ2-1	NA	ASSGTGIHNEQF
TRBV28	TRBJ1-4	few	ASSTSRGGQEREKLF
TRBV6-5	TRBJ2-6	NA	ASSWTRAGANVLT
TRBV10-1	TRBJ2-1	NA	ASLPPSGGPIKSSYNEQF
TRBV9	TRBJ2-2	once	ASSPGGPRSGELF